One sample yielded the 31 T cell receptor beta chains listed below, sequenced in a study of follicular helper T cells after annual influenza vaccination. The time point: 2013-2014 season, 7 days after vaccination. TCRdb's table, derived via immunoSEQ multiplex PCR, lists solely in-frame clones and lacks some. This table holds just over 8,500 clones, approximately 86% found once. The sequenced sample was CXCR5+ CD38- circulating T follicular helper cells from blood, obtained 7 days after influenza vaccination. Subset denoted: circulating Tfh, non-naive CD4+CXCR5+PD-1+ (ICOS+CD38+ or ICOS-CD38-). These TCRs come from an adult who received the influenza vaccine.

V gene TRBV27 combines with J gene TRBJ2-5, with 15 bases matching TRBD2. Germline CDR1 MNHEY, CDR2 SMNVEV (reference sequence). This CDR3 region has 16 residues. V shed 5 bases and J 4 bases; nucleotides not matched to a gene: 5. The CDR3 spells CASSPRTSGRGETQYF. In DNA form, the CDR3 reads TGTGCCAGCAGTCCGCGGACTAGCGGGAGGGGAGAGACCCAGTACTTC.

The chain employs TRBV27 and TRBJ2-7, with a weak D call TRBD1 (6 bases). CDR3 length: 16 amino acids. Trimming took off 5 bases at V and 0 bases at J, with 17 bases between the two ends. Germline V gene data show CDR1 as MNHEY and CDR2 as SMNVEV (reference sequence). As DNA, the CDR3 is TGTGCCAGCAGTCAATCCCCATACAGGGTCTCCTACGAGCAGTACTTC. This codes for CASSQSPYRVSYEQYF.

The V gene is TRBV2, the J gene TRBJ1-5; a weak D match, TRBD1 (5 bases). The V gene lost 4 bases and the J gene lost 5 bases, with 15 bases spanning the gap. The CDR3 consists of 15 residues. The germline V gene has CDR1 SNHLY and CDR2 FYNNEI. The CDR3 spells CASSGGRGDDQPQHF. CDR3 coding DNA: TGTGCCAGCAGTGGGGGACGTGGGGATGATCAGCCCCAGCATTTT.

The chain couples TRBV21-1 to TRBJ2-7; the D call of TRBD1 is as the table states it, not checked on the DNA. TRBV21-1 is labeled a pseudogene. The CDR3 runs to 13 residues. The CDR3 protein is CASMRARSYEQYF. As DNA, the CDR3 is TGTGCCAGCATGAGAGCCAGGTCTTACGAGCAGTACTTC.

V is TRBV19 and J is TRBJ2-5; TRBD2 might be the D (7 bases). Germline V CDR1 and CDR2: LNHDA, SQIVND (reference sequence). There are 14 residues in the CDR3. V dropped 7 bases and J dropped 5 bases, with 17 bases sitting between them. The DNA for the CDR3 is TGTGCCAGTAATAAGGGGGGAGGGACGGAGACCCAGTACTTC. Residues: CASNKGGGTETQYF.

This chain connects TRBV19 to TRBJ2-2; TRBD2 is a possible D gene (6 bases). V was cut by 7 bases and J by 4 bases, with 10 bases left in between. This CDR3 has 13 residues. Germline V CDR1 and CDR2: LNHDA, SQIVND (reference sequence). DNA for the CDR3: TGTGCCAGTACGGGACTCCTCACCGGGGAGCTGTTTTTT. Translation: CASTGLLTGELFF.

The chain combines TRBV4-3 with TRBJ2-6; D unresolved. Trimming pared 4 bases from V and 0 bases from J, leaving 10 bases between. The CDR3 sequence is 16 residues long. Germline V gene data show CDR1 as LGHNA and CDR2 as YSLEER. DNA for the CDR3: TGCGCCAGCAGCCCGAGCTATGCCTCTGGGGCCAACGTCCTGACTTTC. The encoded protein is CASSPSYASGANVLTF.

This clone was detected only a few times. The CDR3 nucleotides read TGTGCCAGCCAAGAGCGTCCAGGGGGCTCCTACGAGCAGTACTTC. Encoded protein: CASQERPGGSYEQYF. The V and J genes are TRBV6-1 and TRBJ2-7; TRBD1 aligns across 7 bases. The germline V gene has CDR1 MNHNS and CDR2 SASEGT. The CDR3 runs to 15 residues. V lost 8 bases, J lost 0 bases, and 10 bases stayed unmatched.

This rearrangement joins TRBV19 to TRBJ2-4, with TRBD1 matching 8 bases. Germline assignment: CDR1 LNHDA and CDR2 SQIVND (reference sequence). This CDR3 has 12 residues. V shed 3 bases, J shed 13 bases, and the junction held 5 bases outside the gene matches. CDR3 coding DNA: TGTGCCAGTAGTATCCGGGACAGGCCGCAGTACTTC. Translated: CASSIRDRPQYF.

CDR3: CASSPSGTSQETQYF. CDR3 DNA sequence: TGTGCCAGCAGCCCAAGTGGAACATCCCAAGAGACCCAGTACTTC. V usage is TRBV9 and J usage is TRBJ2-5; D gene uncertain. CDR1 is SGDLS, CDR2 YYNGEE, per germline. The V gene lost 4 bases and the J gene lost 1 base, with 14 bases spanning the gap. The CDR3 consists of 15 residues.

This clone was picked up one time. This rearrangement joins TRBV7-2 to TRBJ2-3, with 7 bases matching TRBD1. This CDR3 contains 17 residues. Per the germline V gene, CDR1 is SGHTA and CDR2 is FQGNSA. V gave up 6 bases and J gave up 0 bases; unmatched junction bases: 12. The CDR3 loop reads CASSYSGGMMSTDTQYF. CDR3 bases: TGTGCCAGCAGTTATTCAGGGGGAATGATGAGCACAGATACGCAGTATTTT.

This clone was picked up one time. J is TRBJ1-5 and V is TRBV6-5; the match to TRBD1 covers 9 bases. V gave up 6 bases and J gave up 5 bases; unmatched junction bases: 8. CDR3 length equals 15 residues. The germline gives CDR1 MNHEY, CDR2 SVGAGI. CDR3: CASRQDRGGDQPQHF. DNA of the CDR3: TGTGCCAGCAGGCAAGACAGGGGGGGCGATCAGCCCCAGCATTTT.

V usage is TRBV7-9 and J usage is TRBJ2-5; D gene uncertain. The CDR3 length is 10 residues. The V gene's germline CDR1 is SEHNR and CDR2 FQNEAQ (reference sequence). Trimming took off 5 bases at V and 2 bases at J, with 0 bases between the two ends. The CDR3 spells CASSQETQYF. CDR3 nucleotide sequence: TGTGCCAGCAGCCAAGAGACCCAGTACTTC.

This clone was detected once. The rearrangement joins TRBV29-1 to TRBJ1-1; TRBD1 might be the D (5 bases). The germline V and J ends were trimmed by 0 bases and 5 bases, with 10 bases remaining between them. Per the germline V gene, CDR1 is SQVTM and CDR2 is ANQGSEA. The CDR3 is 13 residues long. CDR3 DNA: TGCAGCGTTGAAGAAAATAGGGGAACTGAAGCTTTCTTT. Its translation is CSVEENRGTEAFF.

The chain carries TRBV7-6 and TRBJ1-5, with D possibly being TRBD1 (5 bases). Trimming pared 1 base from V and 5 bases from J, leaving 9 bases between. Germline V gives CDR1 SGHVS, CDR2 FNYEAQ. The CDR3 totals 14 residues. The CDR3 DNA reads TGTGCCAGCAGCTTAGGCCCGGGGGATCAGCCCCAGCATTTT. Protein: CASSLGPGDQPQHF.

The rearrangement joins TRBV15 to TRBJ2-5; perhaps TRBD1 as D (6 bases). This CDR3 has 15 residues. Trimming stripped 6 bases from V and 0 bases from J, with 14 bases between. Germline V gene lookup returns CDR1 LNHNV and CDR2 YYDKDF (reference sequence). This CDR3 is CATSREGHYQETQYF. The CDR3 DNA sequence: TGTGCCACCAGTCGAGAGGGACACTACCAAGAGACCCAGTACTTC.

The rearrangement joins TRBV4-2 to TRBJ2-7; a weak D match, TRBD1 (6 bases). V gave up 3 bases and J gave up 4 bases, with 19 bases separating them. In germline, CDR1 is LGHNA, CDR2 YNFKEQ. CDR3 length equals 16 residues. Here the CDR3 DNA reads TGTGCCAGCAGCCATTCTCCCCCGGGACACCAGTACGAGCAGTACTTC. It encodes CASSHSPPGHQYEQYF.

This sequence joins TRBV7-2 and TRBJ1-2; 7 bases are a match to TRBD1. The CDR3 loop spans 13 amino acids. The junction had 5 bases not matched to a gene; V was cut back by 5 bases and J by 5 bases. From germline, CDR1 is SGHTA and CDR2 FQGNSA. The CDR3 DNA reads TGTGCCAGCAGCGCGGGACAGCAGTATGGCTACACCTTC. It translates to CASSAGQQYGYTF.

The chain uses TRBV30 and TRBJ2-2; a possible D gene is TRBD2 (5 bases). The CDR3 covers 16 residues. Trimming shortened V by 6 bases and J by 2 bases, and 19 bases separated the two germline ends. Germline V gene lookup returns CDR1 GTSNPN and CDR2 SVGIG (reference sequence). The CDR3 DNA reads as TGTGCCTGCCCCCCCACGGGCGGGTTTAACACCGGGGAGCTGTTTTTT. Encoded protein: CACPPTGGFNTGELFF.

The gene calls are TRBV5-1 and TRBJ2-3; D ambiguous. Germline V gene sequence: CDR1 SGHRS, CDR2 YFSETQ. The V and J ends lost 0 bases and 3 bases respectively, with 14 bases between them. The CDR3 spans 16 residues. The CDR3 DNA is TGCGCCAGCAGCTTGGGAACGGTATCAGAAACAGATACGCAGTATTTT. It is translated as CASSLGTVSETDTQYF.

The rearrangement links TRBV6-1 to TRBJ2-3; no definite D call. The CDR3 is 12 amino acids. Germline V gives CDR1 MNHNS, CDR2 SASEGT. The V and J ends lost 5 bases and 6 bases respectively, with 9 bases between them. The CDR3 is CASSFRADTQYF. CDR3 nucleotide sequence: TGTGCCAGCAGTTTCCGTGCGGATACGCAGTATTTT.

The chain employs TRBV4-1 and TRBJ2-3; 12 nucleotides align to TRBD2. This CDR3 comprises 17 residues. The V gene end was trimmed by 4 bases and the J gene end by 4 bases; junction bases not matched to a gene: 9. The germline V gene encodes CDR1 MGHRA and CDR2 YSYEKL. Written as DNA, the CDR3 is TGCGCCAGCAGCCGGAACCCGACTAGCGGGGGCCCAGATACGCAGTATTTT. This encodes CASSRNPTSGGPDTQYF.

The chain has TRBV5-5 and TRBJ1-1; D gene unclear. Trimming left V 2 bases short and J 7 bases short, with 12 bases between. In germline, CDR1 is SGHKS, CDR2 YYEKEE (reference sequence). CDR3 size: 13 residues. In DNA form, the CDR3 reads TGTGCCAGCAGCTTCATAGGGAGGGATGAAGCTTTCTTT. It specifies CASSFIGRDEAFF.

In DNA, the CDR3 is TGTGCCAGCAGCTATGCCCCCGGAGATACGCAGTATTTT. It is translated as CASSYAPGDTQYF. The chain recombines TRBV9 with TRBJ2-3, with unresolved D. Trimming took 4 bases from V and 5 from J, leaving 11 bases between them. The CDR3 is 13 residues long. Germline CDR1 reads SGDLS; CDR2 reads YYNGEE.

The rearrangement uses TRBV5-6 and TRBJ1-3; D perhaps matches TRBD1 (5 bases). The CDR3 covers 17 residues. The germline V and J ends were trimmed by 3 bases and 4 bases, with 20 bases remaining between them. Germline loops: CDR1 SGHDT, CDR2 YYEEEE. Written as DNA, the CDR3 is TGTGCCAGCAGCTCCTACCAAATGACAGATTGGGGAAACACCATATATTTT. Its protein is CASSSYQMTDWGNTIYF.

The chain joins TRBV6-1 to TRBJ1-2; TRBD1 might be the D (6 bases). Trimming took 5 bases from V and 6 from J, leaving 13 bases between them. The CDR3 has 13 amino acids. CDR1 and CDR2 from the germline V gene are MNHNS and SASEGT. CDR3 region: CASSLSGANGYTF. The CDR3 region has the DNA TGTGCCAGCAGTTTGTCGGGGGCGAATGGCTACACCTTC.

J is TRBJ2-3 and V is TRBV11-3; TRBD2 aligns across 8 bases. Trimming took 1 base from V and 2 from J; bases not matched to a gene: 5. The germline CDR1 and CDR2 sequences are SGHNT and YENEEA. The CDR3 contains 16 residues. The CDR3 region is CASSLGTGGATDTQYF. The CDR3 bases are TGTGCCAGCAGCTTAGGAACCGGGGGGGCCACAGATACGCAGTATTTT.

This chain connects TRBV7-2 to TRBJ1-5; TRBD1 matches at 7 bases. This CDR3 contains 15 residues. Germline-derived CDR1 and CDR2 are SGHTA and FQGNSA. V shed 0 bases and J 4 bases; nucleotides not matched to a gene: 3. CDR3 in amino acids: CASSLAPGGNQPQHF. The DNA for the CDR3 is TGTGCCAGCAGCTTAGCGCCAGGGGGGAATCAGCCCCAGCATTTT.

This chain links TRBV7-7 with TRBJ2-2, with 10 positions matching TRBD1. This CDR3 spans 16 amino acids. CDR1 and CDR2 from the germline V gene are SSHAT and FNYEAQ (reference sequence). Trimming at V came to 5 bases and at J to 2 bases, leaving 5 bases not matched to a gene. CDR3 in amino acids: CASSIGTGANTGELFF. Written as DNA, the CDR3 is TGTGCCAGCAGCATCGGGACAGGGGCAAACACCGGGGAGCTGTTTTTT.

This clone was seen once. The chain joins TRBV5-8 to TRBJ2-5; the D gene is possibly TRBD1 (5 bases). V was pared by 0 bases and J by 3 bases, with 12 bases between. The CDR3 totals 15 residues. Germline CDR1 and CDR2: SGHTS and YDEGEE. The CDR3 DNA follows: TGTGCCAGCAGCTTGGGATCGACAGAAGAAGAGACCCAGTACTTC. Its protein is CASSLGSTEEETQYF.

The rearrangement uses TRBV27 and TRBJ2-1; tentative D call: TRBD1 (6 bases). The CDR3 is 20 amino acids. CDR1 is MNHEY, CDR2 SMNVEV, per germline (reference sequence). V was shortened by 0 bases and J by 1 base, with 22 bases between the two germline ends. The CDR3 loop reads CASSLSTGTPGLGSYNEQFF. The CDR3 bases are TGTGCCAGCAGTTTATCGACCGGGACACCAGGGTTGGGATCCTACAATGAGCAGTTCTTC.